The entry that follows covers one T cell receptor beta chain sequence. CDR3 length: 15 residues. Germline values: CDR1 SGDLS, CDR2 YYNGEE. J gave up 6 bases and V 4 bases, and 9 bases lay outside the gene matches. Authors' methods: Reference gene primer amplification in the assay estimated nucleated cell counts. Data came from immunoSEQ multiplex PCR; TCRdb stores just in-frame clones and leaves some out. The V and J calls and clone size come from that table; D and trimming were worked out from the DNA. The sample includes some 54,000 clones, about 85% seen only once; the top ten take over 6%. The source of the sample is a study of blood T cell repertoires in COVID-19.

The sample comprised peripheral blood. The source of this sequence is a man between 70 and 80 years old with active COVID-19. The V call is TRBV9, the J call TRBJ1-1, with 10 bases matching TRBD1. CDR3 amino acids: CASSTWGTGDSEAFF. The CDR3 coding sequence is TGTGCCAGCAGCACGTGGGGGACAGGGGATTCTGAAGCTTTCTTT.